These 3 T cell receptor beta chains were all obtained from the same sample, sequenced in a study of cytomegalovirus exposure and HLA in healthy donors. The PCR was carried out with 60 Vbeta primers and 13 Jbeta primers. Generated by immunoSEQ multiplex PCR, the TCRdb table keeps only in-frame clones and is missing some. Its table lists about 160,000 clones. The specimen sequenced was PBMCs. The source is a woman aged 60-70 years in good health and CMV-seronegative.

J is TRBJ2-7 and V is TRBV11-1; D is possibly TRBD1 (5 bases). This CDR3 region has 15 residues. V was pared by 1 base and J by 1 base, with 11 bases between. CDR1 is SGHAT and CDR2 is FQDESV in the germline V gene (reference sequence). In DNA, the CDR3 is TGTGCCAGCAGCTTAGGACAGAGGTGGTCCTACGAGCAGTACTTC. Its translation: CASSLGQRWSYEQYF.

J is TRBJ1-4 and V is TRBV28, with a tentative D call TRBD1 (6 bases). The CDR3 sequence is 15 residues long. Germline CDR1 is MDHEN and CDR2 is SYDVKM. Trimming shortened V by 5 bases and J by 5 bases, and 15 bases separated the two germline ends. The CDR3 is CASSTAGGANEKLFF. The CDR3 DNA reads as TGTGCCAGCAGTACCGCCGGGGGGGCCAATGAAAAACTGTTTTTT. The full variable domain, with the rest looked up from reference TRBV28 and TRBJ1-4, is DVKVTQSSRYLVKRTGEKVFLECVQDMDHENMFWYRQDPGLGLRLIYFSYDVKMKEKGDIPEGYSVSREKKERFSLILESASTNQTSMYLCASSTAGGANEKLFFGSGTQLSVL.

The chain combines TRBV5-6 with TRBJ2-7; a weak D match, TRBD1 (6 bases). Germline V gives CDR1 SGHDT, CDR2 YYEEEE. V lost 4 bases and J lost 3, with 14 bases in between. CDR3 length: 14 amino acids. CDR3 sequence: CASSRRGRIYEQYF. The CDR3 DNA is TGTGCCAGCAGCCGCAGGGGTAGGATCTACGAGCAGTACTTC.